This T cell receptor beta chain was sequenced during a study of Ad26.COV2.S vaccination and SARS-CoV-2 variants. Profiled with immunoSEQ multiplex PCR; TCRdb holds only in-frame clones, not every one. Of about 420,000 clones listed, roughly 88% are singletons. Treatment of the sample: roughly 20 received Ad26.COV2.S at low or high dose, single or two shots; roughly five received placebo; per-sample allocation not given. Sampling took place 63 days after the first vaccine or placebo injection. Immunization relied on an Ad26 vector, which expressed Wuhan-strain SARS-CoV-2 spike. V was clipped by 1 base and J by 5 bases, with 9 bases between them. CDR3 length: 13 residues. Germline loops: CDR1 SGHNT, CDR2 YYREEE (reference sequence). Note on this clone: The antigen remains undetermined.

General study points: Researchers reported similar non-spike TCR breadth in vaccine and placebo recipients.

This TCR was recovered from a person between 18 and 65 years old who received the Ad26.COV2.S COVID-19 vaccine or a placebo. Sequences were derived from peripheral blood, sampled in a trial of Ad26.COV2.S vaccine versus placebo. The J gene is TRBJ2-5, the V gene TRBV5-4; D ambiguous. The CDR3 coding sequence is TGTGCCAGCAGCTTGCTGGGTGATGAGACCCAGTACTTC. Amino acids: CASSLLGDETQYF.